This paragraph reports one T cell receptor beta chain. V was trimmed by 0 bases and J by 6 bases, leaving 16 bases between them. Germline CDR1 SGHKS, CDR2 YYEKEE (reference sequence). CDR3 size: 15 residues. The data belong to a study of blood T cell repertoires in COVID-19. Study details: COVID-19 samples from acute and convalescent phases originated in the United States, Italy and Spain. Nucleic acid was either cDNA or gDNA, and it came from T cells, B-cell-depleted T cells, or PBMCs.

As originally analysed: Reference gene primer amplification yielded estimated nucleated cell counts. Profiled with immunoSEQ multiplex PCR; TCRdb holds only in-frame clones, not every one. V and J calls and clone size come straight from that table; D and trimming were deduced from the DNA. The data contain approximately 100,000 clones, around 80% of them singletons. The clonotype comes from a man aged 55 to 70 with acute or convalescent COVID-19. The chain uses TRBV5-5 and TRBJ2-7; perhaps TRBD2 as D (6 bases). Source material: peripheral blood. The CDR3 loop reads CASSLAPGGNLEQYF. Written as DNA, the CDR3 is TGTGCCAGCAGCTTGGCCCCCGGAGGGAATCTCGAGCAGTACTTC.